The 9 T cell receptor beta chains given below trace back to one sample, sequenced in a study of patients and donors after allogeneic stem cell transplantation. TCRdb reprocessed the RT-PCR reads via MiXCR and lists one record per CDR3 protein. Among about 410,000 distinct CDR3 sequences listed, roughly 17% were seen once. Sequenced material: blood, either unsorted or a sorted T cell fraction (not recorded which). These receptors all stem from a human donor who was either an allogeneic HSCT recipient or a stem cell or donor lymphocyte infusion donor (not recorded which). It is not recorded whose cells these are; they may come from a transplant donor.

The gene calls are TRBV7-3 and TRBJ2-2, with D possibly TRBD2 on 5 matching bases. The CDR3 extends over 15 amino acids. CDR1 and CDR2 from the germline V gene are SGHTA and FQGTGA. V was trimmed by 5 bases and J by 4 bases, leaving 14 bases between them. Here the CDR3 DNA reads TGTGCCAGCAGCCCAGTCCGGGGTAGCACCGGGGAGCTGTTTTTT. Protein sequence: CASSPVRGSTGELFF. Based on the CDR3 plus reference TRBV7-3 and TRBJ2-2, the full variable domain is GAGVSQTPSNKVTEKGKYVELRCDPISGHTALYWYRQSLGQGPEFLIYFQGTGAADDSGLPNDRFFAVRPEGSVSTLKIQRTERGDSAVYLCASSPVRGSTGELFFGEGSRLTVL.

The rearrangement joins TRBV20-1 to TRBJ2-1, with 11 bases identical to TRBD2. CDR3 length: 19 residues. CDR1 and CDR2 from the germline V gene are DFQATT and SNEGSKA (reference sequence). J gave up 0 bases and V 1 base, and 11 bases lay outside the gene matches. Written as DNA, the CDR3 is TGCAGTGCTAGAGTTCGTGTGGCTAGCGGGAGGACCTCCTACAATGAGCAGTTCTTC. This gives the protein CSARVRVASGRTSYNEQFF.

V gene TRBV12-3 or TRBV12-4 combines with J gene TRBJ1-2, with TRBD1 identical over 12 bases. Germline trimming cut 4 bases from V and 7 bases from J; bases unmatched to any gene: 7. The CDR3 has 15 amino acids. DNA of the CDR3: TGTGCCAGCAGTTCCCGGGACAGGGGGCGAGGTGGCTACACCTTC. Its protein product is CASSSRDRGRGGYTF.

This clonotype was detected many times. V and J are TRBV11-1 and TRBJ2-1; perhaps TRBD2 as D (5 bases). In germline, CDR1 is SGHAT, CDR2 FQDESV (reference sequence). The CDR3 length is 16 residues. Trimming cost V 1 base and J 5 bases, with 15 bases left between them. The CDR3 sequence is CASSLEAGRANNEQFF. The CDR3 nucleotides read TGTGCCAGCAGCTTAGAGGCGGGTCGGGCAAACAATGAGCAGTTCTTC.

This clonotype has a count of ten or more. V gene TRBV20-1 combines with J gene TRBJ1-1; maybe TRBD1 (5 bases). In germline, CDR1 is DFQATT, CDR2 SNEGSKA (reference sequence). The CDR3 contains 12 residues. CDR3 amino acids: CRTVQGNTEAFF. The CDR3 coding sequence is TGCAGAACCGTGCAGGGGAACACTGAAGCTTTCTTT.

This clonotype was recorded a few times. The CDR3 nucleotides read TGCGCCAGCAGAGGACTAGCGGTCCAGGAGCAGTACTTC. Translated: CASRGLAVQEQYF. The chain links TRBV5-1 to TRBJ2-7, with 10 bases matching TRBD2. Germline V gives CDR1 SGHRS, CDR2 YFSETQ. The trim removed 5 bases at V and 7 bases at J, leaving 6 bases unmatched. CDR3 size: 13 residues.

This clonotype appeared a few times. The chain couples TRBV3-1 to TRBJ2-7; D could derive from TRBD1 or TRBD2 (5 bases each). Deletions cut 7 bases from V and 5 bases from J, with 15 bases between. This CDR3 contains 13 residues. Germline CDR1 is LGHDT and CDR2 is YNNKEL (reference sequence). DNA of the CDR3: TGTGCCAGCACCTCGACTCGGGGCGACGAGCAGTACTTC. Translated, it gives CASTSTRGDEQYF.

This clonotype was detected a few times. This chain's CDR3 is CAISDGRFLDTQYF. The CDR3 DNA sequence: TGTGCCATCAGTGACGGCCGCTTTTTGGATACGCAGTATTTT. V gene TRBV10-3 combines with J gene TRBJ2-3; D is ambiguous. Trimming removed 3 bases at V and 6 bases at J, with 13 bases between. The CDR3 has 14 amino acids. Looked up from germline, CDR1 is ENHRY and CDR2 is SYGVKD.

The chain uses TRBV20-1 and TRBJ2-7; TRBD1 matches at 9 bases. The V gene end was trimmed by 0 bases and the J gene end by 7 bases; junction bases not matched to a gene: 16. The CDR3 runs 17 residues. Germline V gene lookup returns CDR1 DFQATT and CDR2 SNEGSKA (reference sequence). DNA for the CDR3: TGCAGTGCTAGAGATTCCGTAAACAGGGGGCTTCTTAAGGAGCAGTACTTC. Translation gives CSARDSVNRGLLKEQYF.